This T cell receptor (beta chain) was documented in a study of CD8 T cells in Susac syndrome (dated by TCRdb to the late 2010s). Broadly, across the study: Of the Susac syndrome patients who were sequenced, eight or nine were in clinical remission while six had clinically active disease. At blood withdrawal, Susac syndrome patients were either therapy-naive, taking corticosteroids (in some cases with IVIg as well), or taking IVIg alone. Repertoire sequencing was used to test whether CD8+ T cell activation and differentiation in Susac syndrome was antigen driven. The clonality of the CD8+ T cell repertoire was compared across about 12 healthy donors, 14 Susac syndrome patients and under 18 multiple sclerosis patients. Broader findings and caveats from the paper: CD8+ repertoires in Susac syndrome showed clonal expansion, which was highest in CD8+ TEMRA cells and was greater in clinically active patients than in remitting patients. The TCR sequencing and HLA analysis was acknowledged to have included a relatively small number of individuals. Looking at Susac-specific public clones, the researchers identified some 15 in the total CD8+ repertoire and roughly 5 in the CD8+ TEMRA repertoire.

RNA was extracted using the RNeasy kit, and roughly 0.45 to 1 microgram was reverse transcribed with random hexamers. TCR beta CDR3 regions were amplified with the immunoSEQ multiplex PCR assay covering 54 Vbeta and 13 Jbeta segments. PCR amplification bias was corrected using a synthetic template baseline for primer optimization and computational correction. The authors' analysis ran thus. Reads were assigned to V, D and J genes according to IMGT and analyzed in immunoSEQ Analyzer, with only productive sequences retained. Clonality was computed as one minus Shannon entropy normalized by log2 of the number of productive unique sequences. For each patient and control, public and private clones were evaluated within the 100 most prevalent clones. Susac-specific clones were defined as absent from healthy and MS cohorts, roughly 1,100 published viral clones and other ImmuneACCESS disease sequences. TCRdb applied fastp at Q25 and MiXCR to the public reads, then kept only in-frame beta chains. Each entry merges the rows of one CDR3 protein and shows their most common DNA and genes. The V and J calls shown here were made by TCRdb, not taken from the authors' results. The sample has about 130,000 distinct CDR3 sequences on record, 95% of them singletons. The ten largest make up more than 0.15% of the sample.

The trim is 2 bases for V and 5 bases for J, with a gap of 15 bases between the germline ends. The CDR3, from cysteine to phenylalanine, totals 15 residues. CDR3 DNA only is kept here, 45 bases in frame from base 1. CDR1 and CDR2 are drawn from the germline V gene: SNHLY, FYNNEI. About this clonotype: Its cognate antigen has yet to be identified. The record has no base qualities; no much larger clone is one base away.

High-throughput TCR beta sequencing profiled peripheral blood CD8+ and CD4+ T cells from healthy donors, Susac syndrome patients and multiple sclerosis patients. Susac syndrome patients met recently defined diagnostic criteria for definite or probable disease. Bulk CD8+ and CD4+ T cells were purified magnetically by negative isolation, whereas CD8+ TEMRA cells were enriched by FACS. Blood was drawn into EDTA tubes, processed within 24 hours, and PBMCs were isolated by density gradient centrifugation. PBMCs destined for TCR sequencing were cryopreserved in liquid nitrogen and later thawed in a 37 °C water bath. A purity of at least 90% was achieved for sorted or isolated CD4+, CD8+ and CD8+ TEMRA cells.

The sequencing input was CD8+ T cells from PBMCs. The source is a human donor with Susac syndrome. The sequence joins TRBV2 to TRBJ1-1, with no confidently assigned D gene. CDR3 reads: CASSEKGLRSTEAFF. The nucleotide sequence is given as TGTGCCAGCAGTGAAAAAGGGCTGAGGTCGACTGAAGCTTTCTTT.